This entry features one TCR beta chain sequence. The source of the sample is a study of blood T cell repertoires in COVID-19. The overall study: The study drew acute and convalescent COVID-19 samples from the United States, Italy and Spain.

Produced via immunoSEQ multiplex PCR; TCRdb's table is partial and in-frame only. The sample records fewer than 250,000 clones, around 86% being singletons. Looked up from germline, CDR1 is SGHRS and CDR2 is YFSETQ. V gave up 3 bases and J gave up 2 bases; unmatched junction bases: 13. The CDR3 runs 17 residues. The receptor's source is a man in his 60s with acute or convalescent COVID-19. The chain couples TRBV5-1 to TRBJ2-5, with TRBD1 identical over 7 bases. The sample taken for sequencing was peripheral blood. The DNA for the CDR3 is TGCGCCAGCAGCTGGGGCGACAGGGTTTTCGGACAAGAGACCCAGTACTTC. Protein product: CASSWGDRVFGQETQYF.